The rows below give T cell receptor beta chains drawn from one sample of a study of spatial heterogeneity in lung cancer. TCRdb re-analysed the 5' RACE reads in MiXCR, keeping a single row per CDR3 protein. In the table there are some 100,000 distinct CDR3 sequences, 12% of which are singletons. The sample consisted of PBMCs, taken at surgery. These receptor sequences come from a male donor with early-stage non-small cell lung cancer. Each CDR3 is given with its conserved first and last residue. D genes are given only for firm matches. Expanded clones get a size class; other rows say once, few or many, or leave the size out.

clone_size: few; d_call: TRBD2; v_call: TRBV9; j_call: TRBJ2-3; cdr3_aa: CASSLGLAGGLLGTDTQYF; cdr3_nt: TGTGCCAGCAGCCTCGGACTAGCGGGGGGGTTACTAGGGACAGATACGCAGTATTTT
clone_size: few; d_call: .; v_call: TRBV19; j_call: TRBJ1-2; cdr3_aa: CASTQISAGDYGYTF; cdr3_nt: TGTGCCAGTACCCAGATCTCGGCAGGCGACTATGGCTACACCTTC
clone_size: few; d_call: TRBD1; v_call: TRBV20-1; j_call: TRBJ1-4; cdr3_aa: CSARDQGGSEKLFF; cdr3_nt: TGCAGTGCTAGAGACCAGGGGGGGTCTGAAAAACTGTTTTTT
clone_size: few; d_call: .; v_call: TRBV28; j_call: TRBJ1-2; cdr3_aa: CASSFRAYGYTF; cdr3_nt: TGTGCCAGCAGTTTCAGGGCCTATGGCTACACCTTC
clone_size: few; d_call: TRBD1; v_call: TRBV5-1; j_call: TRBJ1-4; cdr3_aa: CASSGRTGGNEKLFF; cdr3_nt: TGCGCCAGCAGCGGCCGGACAGGGGGCAACGAAAAACTGTTTTTT
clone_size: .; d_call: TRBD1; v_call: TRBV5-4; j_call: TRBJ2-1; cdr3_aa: CASSPRQGGMNNEQFF; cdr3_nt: TGTGCCAGCAGCCCCCGACAGGGGGGAATGAACAATGAGCAGTTCTTC
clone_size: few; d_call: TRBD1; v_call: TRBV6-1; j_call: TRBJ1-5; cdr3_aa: CASSEGTGIKPPQHF; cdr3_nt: TGTGCCAGCAGTGAGGGGACAGGGATCAAGCCGCCCCAGCATTTT
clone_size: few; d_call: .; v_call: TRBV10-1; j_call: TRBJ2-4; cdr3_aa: CASSDPAKNIQYF; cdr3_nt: TGCGCCAGCAGTGACCCAGCCAAAAACATTCAGTACTTC
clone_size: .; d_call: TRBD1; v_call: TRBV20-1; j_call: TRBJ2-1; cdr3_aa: CSARSPGRTGGFDEQFF; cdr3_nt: TGCAGTGCTAGATCTCCGGGCCGGACAGGGGGCTTCGATGAGCAGTTCTTC
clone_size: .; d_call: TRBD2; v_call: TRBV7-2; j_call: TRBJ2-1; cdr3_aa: CASSLDGRAYNEQFF; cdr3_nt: TGTGCCAGCAGCTTAGACGGGAGGGCCTACAATGAGCAGTTCTTC
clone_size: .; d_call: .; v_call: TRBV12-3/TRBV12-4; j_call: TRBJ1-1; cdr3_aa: CASSSGGGITEAFF; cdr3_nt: TGTGCCAGCAGTTCCGGCGGGGGCATTACTGAAGCTTTCTTT
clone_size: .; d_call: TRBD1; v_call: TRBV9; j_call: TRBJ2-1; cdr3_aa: CASSRRSGQGLNEQFF; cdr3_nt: TGTGCCAGCAGCCGTAGGTCCGGACAGGGGTTGAATGAGCAGTTCTTC
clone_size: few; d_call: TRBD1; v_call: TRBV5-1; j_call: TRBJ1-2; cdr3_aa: CASSLGQGAFDGYTF; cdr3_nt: TGCGCCAGCAGCTTGGGACAGGGGGCGTTTGATGGCTACACCTTC
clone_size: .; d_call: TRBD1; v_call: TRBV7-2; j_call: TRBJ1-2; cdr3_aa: CASSITGDYYGYTF; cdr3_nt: TGTGCCAGCAGCATCACAGGGGATTACTATGGCTACACCTTC
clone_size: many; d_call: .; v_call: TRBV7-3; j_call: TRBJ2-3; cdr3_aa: CASSLTSGTDTQYF; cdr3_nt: TGTGCCAGCAGCTTAACTTCCGGTACAGATACGCAGTATTTT
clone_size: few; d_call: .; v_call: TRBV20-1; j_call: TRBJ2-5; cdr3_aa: CSASKPGTETQYF; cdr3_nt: TGCAGTGCTAGTAAACCGGGGACAGAGACCCAGTACTTC
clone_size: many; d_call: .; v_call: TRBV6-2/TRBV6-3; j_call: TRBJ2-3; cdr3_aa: CASSYVRQGSTDTQYF; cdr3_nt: TGTGCCAGCAGTTACGTCCGGCAGGGCAGCACAGATACGCAGTATTTT
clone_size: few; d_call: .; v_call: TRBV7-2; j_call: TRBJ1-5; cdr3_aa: CASSPGLAGSNQPQHF; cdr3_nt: TGTGCCAGCAGCCCCGGCTTAGCGGGTAGCAATCAGCCCCAGCATTTT
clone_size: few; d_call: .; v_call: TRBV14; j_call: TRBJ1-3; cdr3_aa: CASSPGWISGNTIYF; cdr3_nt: TGTGCCAGCAGCCCTGGGTGGATCTCTGGAAACACCATATATTTT
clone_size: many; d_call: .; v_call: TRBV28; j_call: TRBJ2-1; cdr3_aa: CASSFPGQSSYNEQFF; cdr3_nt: TGTGCCAGCAGTTTTCCCGGACAGAGCTCCTACAATGAGCAGTTCTTC
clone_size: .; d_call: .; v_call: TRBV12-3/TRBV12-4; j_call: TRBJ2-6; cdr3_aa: CASRRDSGANVLTF; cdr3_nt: TGTGCCAGCAGGCGAGACTCTGGGGCCAACGTCCTGACTTTC
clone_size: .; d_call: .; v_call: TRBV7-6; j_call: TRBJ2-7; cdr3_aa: CASSLADGSSYEQYF; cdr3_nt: TGTGCCAGCAGCTTAGCAGACGGGTCCTCCTACGAGCAGTACTTC
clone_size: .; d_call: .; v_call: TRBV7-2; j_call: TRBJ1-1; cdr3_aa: CASSLENTEAFF; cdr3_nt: TGTGCCAGCAGCTTAGAGAACACTGAAGCTTTCTTT
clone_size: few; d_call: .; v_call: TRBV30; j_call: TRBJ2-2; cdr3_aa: CAWRLRNTGELFF; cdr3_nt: TGTGCCTGGAGACTCAGGAACACCGGGGAGCTGTTTTTT
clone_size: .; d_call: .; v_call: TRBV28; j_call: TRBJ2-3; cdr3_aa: CASRPSRPDTQYF; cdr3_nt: TGTGCCAGCAGACCTAGCCGCCCAGATACGCAGTATTTT
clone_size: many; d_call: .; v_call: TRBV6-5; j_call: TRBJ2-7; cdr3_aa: CASSYSGRSSYEQYF; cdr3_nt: TGTGCCAGCAGTTACTCGGGCAGGAGCTCCTACGAGCAGTACTTC
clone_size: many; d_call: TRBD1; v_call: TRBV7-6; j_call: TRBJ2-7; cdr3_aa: CASSLETGREQYF; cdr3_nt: TGTGCCAGCAGCTTGGAGACAGGGCGCGAGCAGTACTTC
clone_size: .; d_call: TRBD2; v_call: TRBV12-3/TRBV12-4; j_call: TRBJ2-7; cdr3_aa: CASSLASGGLYEQYF; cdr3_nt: TGTGCCAGCAGTTTAGCTAGCGGGGGCCTCTACGAGCAGTACTTC
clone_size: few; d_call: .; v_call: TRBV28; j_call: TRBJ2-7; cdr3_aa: CASSLFYEQYF; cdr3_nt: TGTGCCAGCAGCCTCTTCTACGAGCAGTACTTC
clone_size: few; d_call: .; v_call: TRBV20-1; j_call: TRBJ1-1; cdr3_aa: CSAFGEKNTEAFF; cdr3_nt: TGCAGTGCGTTCGGTGAAAAGAACACTGAAGCTTTCTTT
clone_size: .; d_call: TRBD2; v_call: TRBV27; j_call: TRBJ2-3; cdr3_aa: CASSRVAGPTDTQYF; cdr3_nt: TGTGCCAGCTCCCGGGTAGCGGGCCCCACAGATACGCAGTATTTT
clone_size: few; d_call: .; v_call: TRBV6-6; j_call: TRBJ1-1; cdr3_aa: CATLPGGLNTEAFF; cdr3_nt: TGTGCCACCCTACCCGGGGGACTGAACACTGAAGCTTTCTTT
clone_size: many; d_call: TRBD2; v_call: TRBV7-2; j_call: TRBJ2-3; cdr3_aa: CASTNLAGGAGAQYF; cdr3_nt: TGTGCCAGCACCAACCTAGCGGGGGGCGCCGGCGCGCAGTATTTT